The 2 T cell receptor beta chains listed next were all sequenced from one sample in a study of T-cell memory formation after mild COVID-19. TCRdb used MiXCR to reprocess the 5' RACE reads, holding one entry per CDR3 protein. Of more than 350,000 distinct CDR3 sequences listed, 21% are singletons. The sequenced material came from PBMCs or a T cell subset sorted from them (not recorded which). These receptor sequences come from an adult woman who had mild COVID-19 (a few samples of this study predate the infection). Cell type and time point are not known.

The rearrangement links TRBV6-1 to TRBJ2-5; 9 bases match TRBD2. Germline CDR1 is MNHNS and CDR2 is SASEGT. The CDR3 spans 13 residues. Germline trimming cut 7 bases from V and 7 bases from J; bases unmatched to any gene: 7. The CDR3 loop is CASTASGTPTQYF. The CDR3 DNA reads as TGTGCCAGCACCGCTAGCGGGACGCCGACCCAGTACTTC.

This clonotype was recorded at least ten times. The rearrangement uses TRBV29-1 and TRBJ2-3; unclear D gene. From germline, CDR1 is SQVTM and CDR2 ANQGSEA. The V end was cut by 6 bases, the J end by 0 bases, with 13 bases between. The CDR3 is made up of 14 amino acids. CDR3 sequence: CSVRTPGSTDTQYF. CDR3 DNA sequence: TGCAGCGTCCGAACTCCAGGTAGCACAGATACGCAGTATTTT.